The source of this TCR beta chain is a study of CD8+CD57+ T cells in acquired aplastic anemia. This clonotype was counted ten times or more. The template used for profiling TCR beta VDJ and CDR3 was genomic DNA. Each CDR3 protein gets one entry after TCRdb re-called the reads with MiXCR. The top ten hold under 1.5% of the sample, which has a few hundred thousand distinct CDR3 sequences, 56% seen once. It was patients with CD8+CD57+ cell expansion by flow cytometry who were chosen for sequencing. V lost 0 bases and J lost 4, with 7 bases in between. The CDR3 is 13 residues long. CDR1 is DFQATT and CDR2 is SNEGSKA in the germline V gene (reference sequence).

The sequence was obtained from a human donor with aplastic anemia. V and J are TRBV20-1 and TRBJ1-5; TRBD1 might be the D (6 bases). Sequenced input: sorted CD4+, CD8+, or CD8+CD57+ T cells (not recorded which) from PBMCs. The CDR3 here is CSARDRGNQPQHF. The CDR3 DNA sequence: TGCAGTGCTAGAGATAGGGGGAATCAGCCCCAGCATTTT.